The 14 T cell receptor beta chains presented below share a single source sample, sequenced in a study of T-cell reconstitution after alpha-beta-depleted transplantation in children (dated by TCRdb to the mid-2010s). To prepare the library, PCR was applied. The reads were generated on an Illumina HiSeq 2500. Molecular barcoding was employed in the preparation of TCR libraries, with unique molecular identifiers being used to normalize TCRbeta repertoire quantification. TCRdb reworked the public reads: Q25 trimming with fastp, MiXCR clone assembly, productive beta chains retained. Rows are unified per CDR3 protein, each entry keeping the most common DNA and genes. The sample data list a few hundred thousand distinct CDR3 sequences, and roughly two fifths of these were observed just once. Jointly, the top ten make up 27% of the sample. The sample's treatment or condition label, in plain terms: allogeneic hematopoietic cell transplantation with graft depleted of TCRalphabeta T cells and CD19 B cells.

The starting material was PBMCs, obtained before TCRalphabeta/CD19-depleted stem cell transplant. All receptors come from a girl between 2 and 10 years old with aplastic anemia, due to receive a stem cell transplant.

Ten or more counts support this clonotype. The chain employs TRBV24-1 and TRBJ2-2, with 8 bases aligning to TRBD1. J was trimmed by 4 bases and V by 4 bases; bases with no gene match: 7. The CDR3 has 16 residues. CDR1 and CDR2 from the germline V gene are KGHDR and SFDVKD. The CDR3 DNA reads TGTGCCACCAGTGAGGGACAGGTTGGACCCACCGGGGAGCTGTTTTTT. Translation gives CATSEGQVGPTGELFF.

The rearrangement links TRBV20-1 to TRBJ2-1; 15 bases match TRBD2. CDR3 length: 19 amino acids. J gave up 0 bases and V 5 bases, and 11 bases lay outside the gene matches. Germline assignment: CDR1 DFQATT and CDR2 SNEGSKA (reference sequence). As DNA, the CDR3 is TGCAGTGCTTCCCCCGATGGACTAGCGGGAGGGAGCTCCTACAATGAGCAGTTCTTC. Translated, it gives CSASPDGLAGGSSYNEQFF.

The chain links TRBV20-1 to TRBJ2-1, with D unclear. CDR3 length: 12 residues. V lost 2 bases and J 14 bases, leaving 16 bases between the germline ends. Germline V gene sequence: CDR1 DFQATT, CDR2 SNEGSKA (reference sequence). The CDR3 loop reads CSARSTVLGEFF. The CDR3 bases are TGCAGTGCTAGATCGACGGTTCTTGGGGAGTTCTTC.

This clonotype showed up just a few times. CDR3 region: CASSLGLGNYGYTF. The CDR3 DNA reads TGTGCCAGCAGCTTGGGCCTGGGGAACTATGGCTACACCTTC. This chain uses TRBV7-2 with TRBJ1-2; D gene unclear. The CDR3 covers 14 residues. V lost 3 bases and J 2 bases, leaving 10 bases between the germline ends. CDR1 and CDR2 (germline): SGHTA, FQGNSA. Full variable domain (remainder filled in from reference TRBV7-2 and TRBJ1-2): GAGVSQSPSNKVTEKGKDVELRCDPISGHTALYWYRQSLGQGLEFLIYFQGNSAPDKSGLPSDRFSAERTGGSVSTLTIQRTQQEDSAVYLCASSLGLGNYGYTFGSGTRLTVV.

The V and J genes are TRBV20-1 and TRBJ2-1, with D maybe TRBD1 (6 bases). The V gene's germline CDR1 is DFQATT and CDR2 SNEGSKA (reference sequence). This CDR3 has 16 amino acids. V was pared by 0 bases and J by 0 bases, with 12 bases between. CDR3 sequence (DNA): TGCAGTGCTAGAGATTACAGGGCGAACTCCTACAATGAGCAGTTCTTC. Its protein product is CSARDYRANSYNEQFF.

The gene calls are TRBV29-1 and TRBJ2-3, with TRBD1 identical over 7 bases. The CDR3 sequence is 15 residues long. With 0 bases clipped from V and 8 bases from J, the junction kept 11 bases outside the gene matches. Germline V gene data show CDR1 as SQVTM and CDR2 as ANQGSEA. CDR3 sequence reads: CSVEDCGTAQITQYF. CDR3 nucleotide sequence: TGCAGCGTTGAAGATTGTGGGACAGCACAGATTACGCAGTATTTT.

V and J are TRBV10-3 and TRBJ2-1, with D possibly matching TRBD1 (6 bases). This CDR3 contains 14 residues. The V and J ends lost 2 bases and 5 bases respectively, with 10 bases between them. Germline CDR1 ENHRY, CDR2 SYGVKD. CDR3 loop: CAISENRAHNEQFF. DNA for the CDR3: TGTGCCATCAGTGAGAACAGGGCACACAATGAGCAGTTCTTC.

As regards this clonotype: An end of the junction does not agree with germline; a read error may underlie this. The rearrangement links TRBV20-1 to TRBJ2-3; 8 bases are a match to TRBD2. The germline gives CDR1 DFQATT, CDR2 SNEGSKA (reference sequence). The CDR3 consists of 15 residues. The CDR3, as DNA: TGCAGTGCCAGAGGGGAACTAGCGGGCACAGATACGCAGTATTTT. Protein product: CSARGELAGTDTQYF.

The chain couples TRBV6-5 to TRBJ1-1; possible D gene TRBD1, 5 bases. The CDR3 runs to 15 residues. V shed 4 bases and J shed 2 bases, with 14 bases lying between them. Germline V gives CDR1 MNHEY, CDR2 SVGAGI. The CDR3 sequence: CASSSRQRYNTEAFF. The CDR3 DNA sequence: TGTGCCAGCAGTTCCCGACAGCGCTACAACACTGAAGCTTTCTTT.

This chain uses TRBV2 with TRBJ2-3; D remains ambiguous. The V gene's germline CDR1 is SNHLY and CDR2 FYNNEI. The V end was cut by 6 bases, the J end by 2 bases, with 9 bases between. This CDR3 has 13 amino acids. CDR3 in amino acids: CASSASFTDTQYF. The CDR3 coding sequence is TGTGCCAGCAGCGCAAGTTTCACAGATACGCAGTATTTT.

This chain joins TRBV6-5 and TRBJ2-3; 9 positions agree with TRBD1. Losses at the gene ends were 4 bases for V and 3 bases for J; bases not matched to a gene: 5. CDR3 length: 15 residues. The germline CDR1 and CDR2 sequences are MNHEY and SVGAGI. CDR3 protein: CASSLTGGRTDTQYF. The CDR3 nucleotides read TGTGCCAGCAGTTTGACAGGGGGACGGACAGATACGCAGTATTTT.

This clonotype was counted many times. The chain links TRBV3-1 to TRBJ2-3; TRBD1 might be the D (5 bases). The CDR3 runs 15 residues. Germline-derived CDR1 and CDR2 are LGHDT and YNNKEL (reference sequence). Trimming took off 4 bases at V and 4 bases at J, with 15 bases between the two ends. This chain's CDR3 is CASSPRSRGSDTQYF. The CDR3 bases are TGTGCCAGCAGCCCCCGAAGTAGGGGCTCAGATACGCAGTATTTT.

This clonotype has more than one count but fewer than ten. V and J are TRBV20-1 and TRBJ2-3; 7 bases match TRBD2. The V gene end was trimmed by 7 bases and the J gene end by 4 bases; junction bases not matched to a gene: 5. The CDR3 is 12 amino acids. Germline-derived CDR1 and CDR2 are DFQATT and SNEGSKA (reference sequence). The CDR3 DNA is TGCAGTGTACGTGCGGGGGCAGATACGCAGTATTTT. This codes for CSVRAGADTQYF.

This clonotype was detected a few times. The CDR3 DNA is TGTGCCAGCAGCGCCCGGGACGGGACCTACAATGAGCAGTTCTTC. Translating it yields CASSARDGTYNEQFF. V usage is TRBV7-8 and J usage is TRBJ2-1; D is perhaps TRBD1 or TRBD2 (5 bases each). Germline CDR1 and CDR2: SGHVS and FQNEAQ. The CDR3 length is 15 residues. With 5 bases removed from V and 2 bases from J, the gap between germline ends came to 13 bases. Supplemented by reference TRBV7-8 and TRBJ2-1, the full variable domain reads GAGVSQSPRYKVAKRGQDVALRCDPISGHVSLFWYQQALGQGPEFLTYFQNEAQLDKSGLPSDRFFAERPEGSVSTLKIQRTQQEDSAVYLCASSARDGTYNEQFFGPGTRLTVL.